This entry features one T cell receptor beta chain sequence. The antigen is unknown. Time point noted: cycle 4 day 1 (C4D1), after more than five weeks of nivolumab. All trial patients relapsed after autologous stem cell transplantation. V was shortened by 11 bases and J by 1 base, with 14 bases between the two germline ends. Germline V gives CDR1 ENHRY, CDR2 SYGVKD. The CDR3 runs to 13 residues. The data were obtained in a study of PD-1 blockade in classical Hodgkin lymphoma. Study-level findings and limits: Compared with baseline, CD4+ but not CD8+ TCR diversity had risen significantly by C4D1.

Sequenced by immunoSEQ multiplex PCR; TCRdb stores in-frame clones only, minus some. The repertoire holds about 19,000 clones, with roughly 77% as singletons. The clonotype comes from a human donor with classical Hodgkin lymphoma. The rearrangement links TRBV10-3 to TRBJ2-5, with unresolved D. Here the sequenced sample was peripheral blood mononuclear cells (PBMCs), taken before the fourth cycle of nivolumab. The CDR3 protein is CAVRRDPQETQYF. In DNA form, the CDR3 reads TGTGCCGTAAGAAGGGATCCCCAAGAGACCCAGTACTTC.